The rows below give T cell receptor beta chains drawn from one sample of a study of OX40 agonist ivuxolimab in advanced cancers. Generated by immunoSEQ multiplex PCR, the TCRdb table keeps only in-frame clones and is missing some. The data contain around 76,000 clones, 75% to 85% of them singletons. The source material was CD4+ or CD8+ T cells sorted from blood, sampled in a trial of the OX40 agonist ivuxolimab. These receptors were taken from an adult with an advanced solid tumor such as melanoma, head and neck, liver or kidney cancer. Both conserved end residues are part of each CDR3. Size is omitted from some rows. Given values are once, few, many or a class for expanded clones.

J	size	V	CDR3
TRBJ2-2	few	TRBV18	CASSPTGGIPGELFF
TRBJ2-1	.	TRBV19	CASSIGPLEHNEQFF
TRBJ1-1	.	TRBV7-2	CASSSATRGRTEAFF
TRBJ2-7	few	TRBV2	CASRRVAGGEQYF
TRBJ2-3	.	TRBV7-8	CASSLRSGGYEADTQYF
TRBJ2-1	.	TRBV7-9	CASSPRTAYNEQFF
TRBJ2-7	.	TRBV5-6	CASRWTGSYEQYF
TRBJ1-2	.	TRBV7-2	CASSLVGANYGYTF
TRBJ2-1	.	TRBV7-3	CASSIVASSYNEQFF
TRBJ2-7	.	TRBV10-2	CASVGLTSGIYEQYF
TRBJ1-5	.	TRBV2	CASSEGGPQHF